This passage covers 30 T cell receptor beta chains from one sample sequenced in a study of identifying expanded T cells in peripheral blood. Measured with immunoSEQ multiplex PCR; TCRdb has only the in-frame clones, and not every one. This sample yields approximately 110,000 clones, of which roughly 90% are seen a single time; approximately 8% belongs to the top ten. Specimen: blood. The receptors originated from a person aged 18-70 years in good health.

The chain carries TRBV11-2 and TRBJ2-3; 11 positions match TRBD2. Germline CDR1 is SGHAT and CDR2 is FQNNGV. The CDR3 has 16 amino acids. V trimming: 3 bases; J trimming: 3 bases; junction bases outside the gene matches: 5. The CDR3 reads CASSFYGTSGTDTQYF. Written as DNA, the CDR3 is TGTGCCAGCAGCTTCTATGGGACTAGCGGAACAGATACGCAGTATTTT.

The V gene is TRBV6-6, the J gene TRBJ2-3; the match to TRBD2 covers 11 bases. The germline CDR1 and CDR2 sequences are MNHNY and SVGAGI (reference sequence). CDR3 length: 14 residues. With 9 bases clipped from V and 1 base from J, the junction kept 3 bases outside the gene matches. The CDR3 bases are TGTGCCAGTAAACTAGCGGGGGGCACAGATACGCAGTATTTT. Translating gives CASKLAGGTDTQYF.

This chain joins TRBV5-1 and TRBJ1-1; D call uncertain. Germline V gives CDR1 SGHRS, CDR2 YFSETQ. The CDR3 runs to 15 residues. The germline V and J ends were trimmed by 7 bases and 2 bases, with 18 bases remaining between them. CDR3 sequence: CASYPRINDNTEAFF. The CDR3 DNA is TGCGCCAGCTACCCCCGGATAAACGACAACACTGAAGCTTTCTTT.

The gene calls are TRBV5-6 and TRBJ1-2, with 9 nucleotides matching TRBD1. CDR1 is SGHDT, CDR2 YYEEEE, per germline. Germline trimming cut 2 bases from V and 6 bases from J; bases unmatched to any gene: 2. The CDR3 runs to 13 residues. CDR3 amino acids: CASSFDRGDGYTF. In nucleotides, the CDR3 is TGTGCCAGCAGCTTCGACAGGGGGGATGGCTACACCTTC.

Here the CDR3 DNA reads TGTGCCAGCAGGAGTCCGTACACAGATACGCAGTATTTT. Its protein is CASRSPYTDTQYF. The gene calls are TRBV9 and TRBJ2-3; D call uncertain. Germline values: CDR1 SGDLS, CDR2 YYNGEE. Between the trimmed V and J ends, which lost 5 bases and 2 bases, there was a span of 9 bases. The CDR3 is 13 residues long.

V and J are TRBV6-6 and TRBJ1-2; D might be TRBD1 (5 bases). The V gene lost 6 bases and the J gene lost 6 bases, with 11 bases spanning the gap. From germline, CDR1 is MNHNY and CDR2 SVGAGI (reference sequence). There are 12 residues in the CDR3. CDR3 residues: CASRSGSDGYTF. For the CDR3, the DNA is TGTGCCAGCAGATCAGGGAGTGATGGCTACACCTTC.

In this sample, this clone turned up once. The chain is built from TRBV7-9 and TRBJ2-5; D remains ambiguous. The V end was cut by 5 bases, the J end by 5 bases, with 9 bases between. The germline gives CDR1 SEHNR, CDR2 FQNEAQ (reference sequence). The CDR3 runs to 12 residues. The CDR3 nucleotides are TGTGCCAGCAGCCCTTCACGGGAGACCCAGTACTTC. Its translation is CASSPSRETQYF. Supplemented by reference TRBV7-9 and TRBJ2-5, the full variable domain reads DTGVSQNPRHKITKRGQNVTFRCDPISEHNRLYWYRQTLGQGPEFLTYFQNEAQLEKSRLLSDRFSAERPKGSFSTLEIQRTEQGDSAMYLCASSPSRETQYFGPGTRLLVL.

The J gene is TRBJ2-5, the V gene TRBV9; TRBD2 agrees at 7 bases. This CDR3 is 16 amino acids long. After removal of 4 bases from V and 0 bases from J, the junction contained 9 bases not matched to a gene. CDR1 is SGDLS and CDR2 is YYNGEE in the germline V gene. CDR3 DNA: TGTGCCAGCAGCCCGAGAAGCGGGAATAACCAAGAGACCCAGTACTTC. This encodes CASSPRSGNNQETQYF.

This rearrangement joins TRBV6-5 to TRBJ2-1, with 12 bases fitting TRBD1. Germline V lookup: CDR1 MNHEY, CDR2 SVGAGI. The CDR3 sequence is 13 residues long. The trim removed 6 bases at V and 8 bases at J, leaving 2 bases unmatched. The CDR3 DNA sequence: TGTGCCAGCAGGGGGACAGGGGGCGATGAGCAGTTCTTC. Encoded protein: CASRGTGGDEQFF.

The chain couples TRBV7-2 to TRBJ1-5, with a possible D match to TRBD1 (6 bases). The CDR3 sequence is 14 residues long. CDR1 and CDR2 (germline): SGHTA, FQGNSA. The ends were cut back, 4 bases at V and 4 bases at J, with 11 bases in the middle. This chain's CDR3 is CASSSGQPNQPQHF. For the CDR3, the DNA is TGTGCCAGCAGCTCCGGACAGCCTAATCAGCCCCAGCATTTT.

This clone was observed a handful of times. The chain recombines TRBV10-2 with TRBJ1-5; unclear D gene. Germline V CDR1 and CDR2: WSHSY, SAAADI. The CDR3 extends over 13 amino acids. Trimming took 0 bases from V and 6 from J, leaving 6 bases between them. This CDR3 reads CASSESIVQPQHF. For the CDR3, the DNA is TGCGCCAGCAGTGAGTCGATTGTTCAGCCCCAGCATTTT.

The chain has TRBV7-9 and TRBJ1-1, with D uncertain. CDR1 is SEHNR and CDR2 is FQNEAQ in the germline V gene (reference sequence). Trimming pared 7 bases from V and 5 bases from J, leaving 8 bases between. The CDR3 extends over 11 amino acids. DNA of the CDR3: TGTGCCAGCACCCTTTTAACTGAAGCTTTCTTT. This translates into CASTLLTEAFF.

This sequence joins TRBV6-5 and TRBJ1-6, with 7 nucleotides matching TRBD1. V trimming: 1 base; J trimming: 8 bases; junction bases outside the gene matches: 2. The CDR3 contains 14 residues. Germline loops: CDR1 MNHEY, CDR2 SVGAGI. The CDR3 DNA sequence: TGTGCCAGCAGTTACTACGGACAGGATTCACCCCTCCACTTT. Its translation: CASSYYGQDSPLHF.

This chain uses TRBV4-2 with TRBJ1-4; 7 bases align to TRBD1. V lost 4 bases, J lost 7 bases, and 9 bases stayed unmatched. CDR1 is LGHNA and CDR2 is YNFKEQ in the germline V gene. The CDR3 extends over 15 amino acids. This chain's CDR3 is CASSRPGQHFEKLFF. The CDR3, as DNA: TGTGCCAGCAGCCGCCCGGGACAGCACTTTGAAAAACTGTTTTTT.

V is TRBV29-1 and J is TRBJ1-4; weak D call: TRBD1 (6 bases). CDR1 and CDR2 (germline): SQVTM, ANQGSEA. This CDR3 contains 14 residues. V gave up 4 bases and J gave up 8 bases, with 17 bases separating them. The CDR3 DNA reads as TGCAGCGTTGGGGCCGGGACTCAGGGGGAAAAACTGTTTTTT. It is translated as CSVGAGTQGEKLFF. Together with reference TRBV29-1 and TRBJ1-4, the CDR3 gives the full variable domain: SAVISQKPSRDICQRGTSLTIQCQVDSQVTMMFWYRQQPGQSLTLIATANQGSEATYESGFVIDKFPISRPNLTFSTLTVSNMSPEDSSIYLCSVGAGTQGEKLFFGSGTQLSVL.

This clone was picked up one time. The V call is TRBV7-9, the J call TRBJ1-5; D ambiguous. Trimming took 4 bases from V and 8 from J, leaving 12 bases between them. The length of the CDR3 is 13 residues. CDR1 is SEHNR, CDR2 FQNEAQ, per germline (reference sequence). CDR3 in amino acids: CASSSLGSEPQHF. CDR3 nucleotides: TGTGCCAGCAGCTCACTCGGTAGTGAGCCCCAGCATTTT.

This chain joins TRBV7-9 and TRBJ1-2, with 7 bases matching TRBD1. The V segment lost 4 bases and the J segment 0 bases; nucleotides outside the gene matches: 5. The germline gives CDR1 SEHNR, CDR2 FQNEAQ (reference sequence). CDR3 length: 15 residues. The CDR3 coding sequence is TGTGCCAGCAGCTCGGGACAGTTGTCTAACTATGGCTACACCTTC. Translated: CASSSGQLSNYGYTF.

The chain carries TRBV18 and TRBJ2-3; D is possibly TRBD1 or TRBD2 (5 bases each). The germline gives CDR1 KGHSH, CDR2 LQKENI. V lost 0 bases and J lost 3, with 13 bases in between. The CDR3 contains 16 residues. The CDR3 is CASSPPSGSLTDTQYF. The CDR3 DNA is TGTGCCAGCTCACCACCGTCAGGGAGTTTGACAGATACGCAGTATTTT.

The chain employs TRBV6-4 and TRBJ1-2; D remains ambiguous. The CDR3 has 13 amino acids. Germline V CDR1 and CDR2: MRHNA, SNTAGT. Trimming pared 3 bases from V and 2 bases from J, leaving 7 bases between. The CDR3 DNA is TGTGCCAGCAGTGATTCGGGGAACTATGGCTACACCTTC. Its protein product is CASSDSGNYGYTF.

This clone turned up a few times. One junction end does not reproduce the germline sequence, and a read error may be involved. This chain uses TRBV7-9 with TRBJ2-5, with 11 bases matching TRBD2. Germline CDR1 SEHNR, CDR2 FQNEAQ (reference sequence). CDR3 size: 15 residues. CDR3 protein: CASSLAGGLQETQYF. DNA for the CDR3: TGTGCCAGCAGCCTAGCGGGGGGCCTCCAAGAGACCCAGTACTTC.

The chain has TRBV7-2 and TRBJ2-5, with 11 bases identical to TRBD1. The CDR3 consists of 16 residues. The V segment lost 5 bases and the J segment 4 bases; nucleotides outside the gene matches: 9. Germline-derived CDR1 and CDR2 are SGHTA and FQGNSA. The CDR3, as DNA: TGTGCCAGCAGCGCGCGGACAGGGGGCGCCGGAGAGACCCAGTACTTC. Its protein is CASSARTGGAGETQYF.

The gene calls are TRBV18 and TRBJ1-4; 7 bases map to TRBD1. Trimming cost V 6 bases and J 4 bases; bases outside gene matches: 5. From germline, CDR1 is KGHSH and CDR2 LQKENI. The CDR3 has 14 amino acids. The CDR3 nucleotides are TGTGCCAGCTCGTTCAGGGGGTTTAATGAAAAACTGTTTTTT. Its protein is CASSFRGFNEKLFF.

The chain couples TRBV6-5 to TRBJ2-1, with 10 positions matching TRBD2. The CDR3 covers 14 residues. With V trimmed by 2 bases and J by 12 bases, 7 bases remained unmatched. Germline V CDR1 and CDR2: MNHEY, SVGAGI. This chain's CDR3 is CASSYESGRAGQFF. The CDR3 DNA reads as TGTGCCAGCAGTTACGAAAGCGGGAGGGCCGGGCAGTTCTTC.

J is TRBJ2-3 and V is TRBV27, with D possibly matching TRBD2 (5 bases). Trimming removed 6 bases from V and 9 bases from J, with 16 bases in between. Germline V gene data show CDR1 as MNHEY and CDR2 as SMNVEV (reference sequence). CDR3 length equals 13 residues. The CDR3 here is CASRLTGTGTQYF. DNA for the CDR3: TGTGCCAGCAGACTTACTGGCACGGGAACGCAGTATTTT.

The chain has TRBV6-5 and TRBJ2-1; D might be TRBD2 (6 bases). The germline V gene has CDR1 MNHEY and CDR2 SVGAGI. The ends were cut back, 6 bases at V and 8 bases at J, with 14 bases in the middle. This CDR3 region has 13 residues. Here the CDR3 DNA reads TGTGCCAGCAGGGAGGCTAGCGACCATGAGCAGTTCTTC. It yields the protein CASREASDHEQFF.

V is TRBV28 and J is TRBJ1-5, with 7 positions matching TRBD1. With 5 bases clipped from V and 4 bases from J, the junction kept 8 bases outside the gene matches. The length of the CDR3 is 15 residues. Germline V gene sequence: CDR1 MDHEN, CDR2 SYDVKM. CDR3 region: CASSRQGFFNQPQHF. The CDR3 DNA reads TGTGCCAGCAGTCGACAGGGCTTCTTTAATCAGCCCCAGCATTTT.

This chain uses TRBV4-3 with TRBJ1-4, with D possibly matching TRBD1 (6 bases). V shed 0 bases and J shed 5 bases, with 13 bases lying between them. Germline V gives CDR1 LGHNA, CDR2 YSLEER. This CDR3 region has 16 residues. The CDR3 protein is CASSQDLGHKNEKLFF. CDR3 DNA: TGCGCCAGCAGCCAAGATTTGGGACATAAAAATGAAAAACTGTTTTTT.

The chain combines TRBV7-9 with TRBJ2-1, with D maybe TRBD1 (6 bases). CDR1 is SEHNR and CDR2 is FQNEAQ in the germline V gene (reference sequence). V shed 5 bases and J shed 0 bases, with 14 bases lying between them. The CDR3 sequence is 16 residues long. The CDR3 sequence: CASSLWTASSYNEQFF. CDR3 nucleotide sequence: TGTGCCAGCAGCCTTTGGACAGCGAGCTCCTACAATGAGCAGTTCTTC. Using reference TRBV7-9 and TRBJ2-1 for the parts outside the CDR3, the full variable domain is DTGVSQNPRHKITKRGQNVTFRCDPISEHNRLYWYRQTLGQGPEFLTYFQNEAQLEKSRLLSDRFSAERPKGSFSTLEIQRTEQGDSAMYLCASSLWTASSYNEQFFGPGTRLTVL.

This chain uses TRBV7-9 with TRBJ2-7, with D possibly called TRBD1 or TRBD2 (5 bases each). Germline CDR1 is SEHNR and CDR2 is FQNEAQ (reference sequence). The V end lost 5 bases, the J end lost 0 bases, and 14 bases lay between the germline ends. The CDR3 consists of 15 residues. CDR3: CASSPEGESSYEQYF. The CDR3 DNA follows: TGTGCCAGCAGCCCCGAAGGGGAGAGCTCCTACGAGCAGTACTTC.

The chain carries TRBV7-4 and TRBJ2-3, with D unclear. Trimming cost V 5 bases and J 9 bases, with 18 bases left between them. Germline CDR1 SGHVT, CDR2 SQSDAQ. The CDR3 has 14 amino acids. CDR3 in amino acids: CASSGFAAEKTQYF. CDR3 DNA sequence: TGTGCCAGCAGCGGCTTCGCGGCCGAGAAAACGCAGTATTTT.